This record looks at one T cell receptor beta chain sequence and its context. The antigen is unknown. The data originate from a study of T cells expressing NK-cell markers. Study-level background: Beta-chain profiling covered CD3+CD56+NKG2C+, CD3+CD56+NKG2C- and CD3+CD56-NKG2C+ sorted subsets. Points from the study as a whole: Dominance of the CD3+CD56-NKG2C+ fraction by these clonotypes also held in several donors.

The CDR3 covers 13 residues. In generating TCR beta cDNA, 5'RACE template switching with UMIs was used. After re-calling the 5' RACE reads, TCRdb lists one entry per CDR3 protein, DNA absent. The table lists roughly 420,000 distinct CDR3 sequences, with 7.3% in the top ten. Material: blood T cells: a sorted CD56 or NKG2C T cell subset, CD4+ or CD8+ T cells, or bulk PBMC T cells (not recorded which). The chain recombines TRBV12-3 or TRBV12-4 with TRBJ1-1; with no DNA, the TCRdb D assignment of TRBD1 cannot be verified. The source of this sequence is a woman between 18 and 70 years old in good health. The CDR3 here is CASIQGARTEAFF.